The 30 T cell receptor beta chains below all came from one sample that was sequenced in a study of CD8 T cells in ankylosing spondylitis. Study outcomes and limitations: Seemingly distinctive of ankylosing spondylitis blood was a TCR beta motif formed by eight highly homologous variants.

One entry per CDR3 protein, called by TCRdb with MiXCR from the 5' RACE reads. The data hold a few hundred thousand distinct CDR3 sequences, with about 20% observed a single time. Their antigen targets remain unknown. Specimen: blood, either unsorted or a sorted T cell fraction (not recorded which). Every receptor here comes from a male donor with ankylosing spondylitis.

This clonotype was seen ten or more times. The genes are TRBV29-1 and TRBJ2-5, with 11 bases lining up with TRBD2. The germline V gene has CDR1 SQVTM and CDR2 ANQGSEA. With V trimmed by 4 bases and J by 4 bases, 5 bases remained unmatched. The CDR3 loop spans 14 amino acids. The CDR3 DNA reads TGCAGCGTTGCGACTAGCGGGAAGGGAGAGACCCAGTACTTC. This gives the protein CSVATSGKGETQYF.

The V and J genes are TRBV7-2 and TRBJ2-7; D is perhaps TRBD1 (6 bases). The CDR3 covers 12 residues. Germline V gene sequence: CDR1 SGHTA, CDR2 FQGNSA. V was trimmed by 5 bases and J by 6 bases, leaving 11 bases between them. The CDR3 DNA reads TGTGCCAGCAGCATACAGGGCGGCGAGCAGTACTTC. The encoded protein is CASSIQGGEQYF.

This clonotype came up a few times. The CDR3 DNA is TGCAGCGTTGAAGATCTGGCGGGGGTTAATGAGCAGTTCTTC. It yields the protein CSVEDLAGVNEQFF. This rearrangement joins TRBV29-1 to TRBJ2-1; 7 nucleotides agree with TRBD2. The CDR3 is 14 residues long. Germline-derived CDR1 and CDR2 are SQVTM and ANQGSEA. The V and J ends lost 0 bases and 7 bases, in that order; junction bases with no gene match: 6.

The chain joins TRBV20-1 to TRBJ2-5; 13 nucleotides agree with TRBD2. Trimming at V came to 6 bases and at J to 5 bases, leaving 9 bases not matched to a gene. Germline values: CDR1 DFQATT, CDR2 SNEGSKA (reference sequence). There are 15 residues in the CDR3. CDR3 coding DNA: TGCAGTGCCCCCGAGACTAGCGGGAGGCGGGAGACCCAGTACTTC. Translated: CSAPETSGRRETQYF.

The V call is TRBV5-1, the J call TRBJ2-5; TRBD2 is a possible D gene (5 bases). This CDR3 has 14 residues. Germline lookup yields CDR1 SGHRS and CDR2 YFSETQ. The V and J ends lost 1 base and 2 bases respectively, with 9 bases between them. The CDR3 reads CASSLKTGQETQYF. CDR3 nucleotides: TGCGCCAGCAGCTTGAAGACGGGGCAAGAGACCCAGTACTTC.

This chain connects TRBV7-9 to TRBJ1-2; D possibly corresponds to TRBD1 (5 bases). Per germline, CDR1 SEHNR and CDR2 FQNEAQ (reference sequence). The CDR3 is made up of 14 amino acids. The V and J ends lost 5 bases and 2 bases respectively, with 12 bases between them. CDR3 coding DNA: TGTGCCAGCAGCCCCTTCGGGACGAACTATGGCTACACCTTC. It encodes CASSPFGTNYGYTF.

This clonotype has just a few counts. CDR3 residues: CSASGRAAETQYF. DNA for the CDR3: TGCAGTGCTAGCGGGAGGGCGGCGGAGACCCAGTACTTC. This chain uses TRBV20-1 with TRBJ2-5, with 8 bases lining up with TRBD2. Germline loops: CDR1 DFQATT, CDR2 SNEGSKA (reference sequence). V gave up 3 bases and J gave up 5 bases; unmatched junction bases: 5. There are 13 residues in the CDR3.

This clonotype turned up a few times. The chain has TRBV6-5 and TRBJ2-1; D unresolved. V lost 2 bases and J lost 3, with 14 bases in between. The CDR3 is 16 residues long. CDR1 MNHEY and CDR2 SVGAGI come from the germline V gene. Written as DNA, the CDR3 is TGTGCCAGCAGTTACCCGACGCGACTCAACTACAATGAGCAGTTCTTC. Amino acids: CASSYPTRLNYNEQFF.

This rearrangement joins TRBV12-3 or TRBV12-4 to TRBJ2-1; D perhaps matches TRBD1 (6 bases). Trimming left V 4 bases short and J 10 bases short, with 14 bases between. The CDR3 runs 13 residues. CDR3 coding DNA: TGTGCCAGCAGTTCCCGTTCTAGGGGGGAGCAGTTCTTC. It specifies CASSSRSRGEQFF.

The chain is built from TRBV4-2 and TRBJ1-4; a weak D match, TRBD1 (6 bases). V lost 4 bases, J lost 6 bases, and 15 bases lay in between. The CDR3 loop spans 15 amino acids. Germline CDR1 and CDR2: LGHNA and YNFKEQ. CDR3 protein: CASSLGQGRHEKLFF. The DNA for the CDR3 is TGTGCCAGCAGCCTCGGGCAGGGGAGGCATGAAAAACTGTTTTTT.

The rearrangement links TRBV15 to TRBJ2-5; D ambiguous. The length of the CDR3 is 16 residues. From germline, CDR1 is LNHNV and CDR2 YYDKDF (reference sequence). With 0 bases removed from V and 2 bases from J, the gap between germline ends came to 13 bases. For the CDR3, the DNA is TGTGCCACCAGCAGAGATCGCGTTTTGCGACAAGAGACCCAGTACTTC. Translation gives CATSRDRVLRQETQYF.

The genes are TRBV28 and TRBJ1-4; no firm D call. This CDR3 spans 12 amino acids. Trimming stripped 1 base from V and 7 bases from J, with 4 bases between. CDR1 and CDR2 (germline): MDHEN, SYDVKM. CDR3 protein: CASSLLGEKLFF. Here the CDR3 DNA reads TGTGCCAGCAGTTTATTAGGTGAAAAACTGTTTTTT.

This clonotype was detected only a few times. The chain employs TRBV25-1 and TRBJ2-1; 10 nucleotides align to TRBD2. Germline V gives CDR1 MGHDK, CDR2 SYGVNS. The CDR3 loop spans 18 amino acids. The V and J ends lost 7 bases and 0 bases, in that order; junction bases with no gene match: 12. The CDR3 region has the DNA TGTGCCAGCAATGGGATAGCGGGAGGACTTAGCTCCTACAATGAGCAGTTCTTC. Its translation: CASNGIAGGLSSYNEQFF.

The chain carries TRBV2 and TRBJ2-4; 8 nucleotides agree with TRBD1. Trimming took 7 bases from V and 6 from J; bases not matched to a gene: 8. This CDR3 has 14 residues. Germline V gene sequence: CDR1 SNHLY, CDR2 FYNNEI. The DNA for the CDR3 is TGTGCCAGCACGGACAGGGTCTTTGGAAACATTCAGTACTTC. Its protein is CASTDRVFGNIQYF.

The chain joins TRBV28 to TRBJ2-1, with D perhaps matching TRBD1 (6 bases). There are 17 residues in the CDR3. Between the trimmed V and J ends, which lost 5 bases and 0 bases, there was a span of 17 bases. Germline CDR1 reads MDHEN; CDR2 reads SYDVKM. The CDR3 nucleotides read TGTGCCAGCAGTGGGGGCCGTGGGAGTGGCTCCTACAATGAGCAGTTCTTC. Translating it yields CASSGGRGSGSYNEQFF.

This clonotype has a single count. The rearrangement uses TRBV19 and TRBJ2-6; the D gene is possibly TRBD2 (5 bases). V lost 5 bases, J lost 2 bases, and 31 bases lay in between. CDR3 length equals 22 residues. Looked up from germline, CDR1 is LNHDA and CDR2 is SQIVND (reference sequence). The CDR3 spells CASSFPPREGLSIRAGANVLTF. The CDR3, as DNA: TGTGCCAGTAGTTTTCCGCCCCGGGAAGGGTTGTCTATTCGGGCTGGGGCCAACGTCCTGACTTTC.

The chain carries TRBV6-2 or TRBV6-3 and TRBJ2-7; D remains ambiguous. The germline gives CDR1 MNHEY, CDR2 SVGEGT. V shed 7 bases and J shed 1 base, with 17 bases lying between them. The CDR3 consists of 15 residues. The DNA of the CDR3 is TGTGCCAGCAATGATGAAGGGCGCCCGTCCTACGAGCAGTACTTC. Its protein is CASNDEGRPSYEQYF.

This clonotype was counted only a few times. The gene calls are TRBV12-3 or TRBV12-4 and TRBJ2-1, with D possibly TRBD1 on 5 matching bases. Trimming stripped 2 bases from V and 4 bases from J, with 12 bases between. CDR3 length: 15 residues. The DNA for the CDR3 is TGTGCCAGCAGTTTATTAGGGGAATTTTACAATGAGCAGTTCTTC. Translation gives CASSLLGEFYNEQFF.

The gene calls are TRBV20-1 and TRBJ2-3; D tentatively fits TRBD1 or TRBD2 (5 bases each). The CDR3 has 14 amino acids. The V gene's germline CDR1 is DFQATT and CDR2 SNEGSKA (reference sequence). Trimming stripped 6 bases from V and 0 bases from J, with 13 bases between. The DNA of the CDR3 is TGCAGTGCCCTGGGACCCCGAAGCACAGATACGCAGTATTTT. This encodes CSALGPRSTDTQYF.

The CDR3 sequence is CASSLDGLAGADEQYF. The CDR3 coding sequence is TGCGCCAGCAGCTTGGACGGACTAGCGGGAGCGGACGAGCAGTACTTC. The chain employs TRBV5-1 and TRBJ2-7, with 13 bases lining up with TRBD2. The length of the CDR3 is 16 residues. V shed 0 bases, J shed 5 bases, and the junction held 5 bases outside the gene matches. In germline, CDR1 is SGHRS, CDR2 YFSETQ.

The chain carries TRBV28 and TRBJ1-5; 9 positions agree with TRBD1. J lost 7 bases, V lost 2 bases, and 9 bases had no gene match. The CDR3 sequence is 16 residues long. Germline CDR1 is MDHEN and CDR2 is SYDVKM. For the CDR3, the DNA is TGTGCCAGCAGTTTAGGGAGACAGGGGGTTTGGCAGCCCCAGCATTTT. This translates into CASSLGRQGVWQPQHF.

This clonotype was detected only a few times. This chain joins TRBV28 and TRBJ1-1; possible D gene TRBD1, 6 bases. Trimming removed 9 bases from V and 7 bases from J, with 24 bases in between. The germline V gene has CDR1 MDHEN and CDR2 SYDVKM. The CDR3 covers 15 residues. CDR3 sequence: CASYNEEGVLGEAFF. DNA for the CDR3: TGTGCCAGTTACAACGAAGAGGGGGTCTTGGGTGAAGCTTTCTTT.

This clonotype was recorded a few times. The rearrangement joins TRBV6-4 to TRBJ2-1; the D gene is possibly TRBD2 (6 bases). Trimming took 3 bases from V and 5 from J, leaving 14 bases between them. This CDR3 is built from 15 residues. Germline CDR1 MRHNA, CDR2 SNTAGT. CDR3 DNA sequence: TGTGCCAGCAGTGAGGAAGCGGGCGCTCACAATGAGCAGTTCTTC. It is translated as CASSEEAGAHNEQFF.

The chain combines TRBV28 with TRBJ1-5, with D possibly being TRBD1 (5 bases). This CDR3 region has 15 residues. Germline V CDR1 and CDR2: MDHEN, SYDVKM. Trimming cost V 8 bases and J 1 base, with 15 bases left between them. The CDR3 DNA reads TGTGCCAGCCGGACCGGGACGTTGAGCAATCAGCCCCAGCATTTT. Its translation: CASRTGTLSNQPQHF. Full variable domain (remainder filled in from reference TRBV28 and TRBJ1-5): DVKVTQSSRYLVKRTGEKVFLECVQDMDHENMFWYRQDPGLGLRLIYFSYDVKMKEKGDIPEGYSVSREKKERFSLILESASTNQTSMYLCASRTGTLSNQPQHFGDGTRLSIL.

V gene TRBV12-3 or TRBV12-4 combines with J gene TRBJ1-2; the D is unclear. V lost 7 bases to trimming and J lost 5 bases, with 14 bases between them. The CDR3 extends over 13 amino acids. The CDR3, as DNA: TGTGCCAGCACCTTAGACGGCTTATATGGCTACACCTTC. Its translation: CASTLDGLYGYTF.

This sequence joins TRBV30 and TRBJ1-1; weak D call: TRBD1 (5 bases). The V gene lost 4 bases and the J gene lost 1 base, with 13 bases spanning the gap. Germline lookup yields CDR1 GTSNPN and CDR2 SVGIG (reference sequence). The CDR3 length is 14 residues. CDR3 sequence reads: CAWMGTGKNTEAFF. CDR3 nucleotide sequence: TGTGCCTGGATGGGGACGGGAAAGAACACTGAAGCTTTCTTT.

This clonotype occurred many times. The chain combines TRBV9 with TRBJ2-5; D is perhaps TRBD2 (6 bases). The CDR3 consists of 15 residues. Germline lookup yields CDR1 SGDLS and CDR2 YYNGEE. Trimming shortened V by 2 bases and J by 4 bases, and 15 bases separated the two germline ends. CDR3 nucleotides: TGTGCCAGCAGCGTGGACTATTTAGGGACAGAGACCCAGTACTTC. Amino acids: CASSVDYLGTETQYF.

This clonotype was counted only a few times. The V call is TRBV18, the J call TRBJ2-3; tentative D call: TRBD2 (5 bases). The V end was cut by 1 base, the J end by 0 bases, with 14 bases between. CDR3 size: 17 residues. Per the germline V gene, CDR1 is KGHSH and CDR2 is LQKENI. This CDR3 is CASSPRERRTSTDTQYF. In DNA, the CDR3 is TGTGCCAGCTCACCACGCGAACGGCGGACTAGCACAGATACGCAGTATTTT.

The genes are TRBV5-1 and TRBJ2-1, with TRBD2 as a possible D gene (5 bases). Trimming cost V 1 base and J 8 bases, with 10 bases left between them. CDR1 is SGHRS, CDR2 YFSETQ, per germline. The CDR3 spans 13 residues. CDR3 nucleotides: TGCGCCAGCAGCTTGACTAGTTTCTATGAGCAGTTCTTC. Amino acids: CASSLTSFYEQFF.

J is TRBJ2-3 and V is TRBV12-3 or TRBV12-4; D is unclear. The germline V and J ends were trimmed by 4 bases and 4 bases, with 12 bases remaining between them. This CDR3 has 14 amino acids. The CDR3 region is CASSSVRRADTQYF. CDR3 DNA sequence: TGTGCCAGCAGTTCGGTGCGAAGGGCAGATACGCAGTATTTT.